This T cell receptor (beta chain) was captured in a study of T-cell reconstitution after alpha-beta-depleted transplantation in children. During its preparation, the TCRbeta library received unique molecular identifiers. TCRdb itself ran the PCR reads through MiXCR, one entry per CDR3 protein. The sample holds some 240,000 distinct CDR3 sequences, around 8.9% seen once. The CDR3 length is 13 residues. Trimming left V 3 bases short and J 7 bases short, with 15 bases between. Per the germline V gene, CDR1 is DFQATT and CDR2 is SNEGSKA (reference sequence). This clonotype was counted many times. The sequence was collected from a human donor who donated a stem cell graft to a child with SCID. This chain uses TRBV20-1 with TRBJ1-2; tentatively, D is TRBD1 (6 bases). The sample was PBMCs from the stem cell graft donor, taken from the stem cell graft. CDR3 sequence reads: CSASRGQNAGYTF. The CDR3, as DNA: TGCAGTGCTAGTCGCGGACAGAATGCTGGCTACACCTTC.